These 27 T cell receptor beta chains came from one sample sequenced in a study of blood T cells in healthy people across ages (dated by TCRdb to between 2015 and 2017). The method behind the library was 5' RACE. These reads were obtained on an Illumina HiSeq 2500. A second roughly 6 to 11 cycle PCR used a sample-barcoded 5' primer and a J-beta primer mix. The public reads were reanalyzed by TCRdb: fastp trimming at Q25, MiXCR alignment, in-frame beta chains only. When rows share a CDR3 protein, they turn into one entry using the most common DNA and genes. The sample includes about 580,000 distinct CDR3 sequences, with more than 45% observed a single time. 20% to 25% of the sample is held by the ten biggest clonotypes. The sample was blood. Receptors were obtained from an elderly man in good health.

The sample holds a few counts of this clonotype. The V and J genes are TRBV25-1 and TRBJ2-1, with 8 bases lining up with TRBD2. Germline V gene sequence: CDR1 MGHDK, CDR2 SYGVNS. With V trimmed by 0 bases and J by 3 bases, 7 bases remained unmatched. This CDR3 is 17 amino acids long. CDR3 in DNA: TGTGCCAGCAGTGAATACGGCGCTAGCGGGTTCTACAATGAGCAGTTCTTC. Its protein product is CASSEYGASGFYNEQFF.

In regard to this clonotype: A much larger clonotype is one base distant, so this may be a read error. The chain carries TRBV6-5 and TRBJ2-7; D is unresolved. The CDR3 extends over 12 amino acids. With 6 bases removed from V and 7 bases from J, the gap between germline ends came to 13 bases. Germline CDR1 is MNHEY and CDR2 is SVGAGI. CDR3 sequence reads: CASSSHSGEQYF. The CDR3 nucleotides read TGTGCCAGCAGCTCTCACAGTGGTGAGCAGTACTTC.

The sample holds a few counts of this clonotype. The chain is built from TRBV7-2 and TRBJ2-3; no clear D. The CDR3 length is 14 residues. The ends were cut back, 5 bases at V and 1 base at J, with 10 bases in the middle. Germline V gene lookup returns CDR1 SGHTA and CDR2 FQGNSA. CDR3 sequence reads: CASSPQSGTDTQYF. CDR3 sequence (DNA): TGTGCCAGCAGCCCCCAGAGCGGCACAGATACGCAGTATTTT.

On this clonotype: With a much larger clone just one base away, this may be a read error. The chain's CDR3 is CSAPDRSTLYPSNQPQHF. CDR3 DNA sequence: TGCAGTGCTCCAGACAGGTCCACTCTCTATCCTAGCAATCAGCCCCAGCATTTT. V and J are TRBV20-1 and TRBJ1-5; D may be TRBD1 (6 bases). V was cut by 5 bases and J by 0 bases, with 23 bases left in between. The germline V gene encodes CDR1 DFQATT and CDR2 SNEGSKA (reference sequence). CDR3 length equals 18 residues.

About this clonotype itself: Given a much more abundant clone one base away, this may be a read error. The rearrangement joins TRBV6-5 to TRBJ2-1, with a tentative D call TRBD2 (5 bases). This CDR3 region has 13 residues. V shed 6 bases and J shed 13 bases, with 19 bases lying between them. The germline V gene has CDR1 MNHEY and CDR2 SVGAGI. CDR3 nucleotide sequence: TGTGCCAGCAGACGAGCGGTCGGCTCCGGTCAGTTCTTC. It yields the protein CASRRAVGSGQFF.

The rearrangement links TRBV7-3 to TRBJ2-1; 13 bases match TRBD2. Losses at the gene ends were 5 bases for V and 12 bases for J; bases not matched to a gene: 10. Germline loops: CDR1 SGHTA, CDR2 FQGTGA. The CDR3 loop spans 15 amino acids. Written as DNA, the CDR3 is TGTGCCAGCAGCCCCGGACTAGCGGGGGTCTCGGGGCAGTTCTTC. It encodes CASSPGLAGVSGQFF.

The V call is TRBV7-2, the J call TRBJ2-1; D is possibly TRBD2 (6 bases). This CDR3 is 16 amino acids long. Germline V gene lookup returns CDR1 SGHTA and CDR2 FQGNSA. The V gene lost 5 bases and the J gene lost 0 bases, with 14 bases spanning the gap. The CDR3 DNA is TGTGCCAGCAGCCCGGGACTTCTGAGCTCCTACAATGAGCAGTTCTTC. It specifies CASSPGLLSSYNEQFF.

The V call is TRBV15, the J call TRBJ1-2; 8 bases fit TRBD1. With 0 bases clipped from V and 6 bases from J, the junction kept 3 bases outside the gene matches. Germline V gene data show CDR1 as LNHNV and CDR2 as YYDKDF (reference sequence). This CDR3 has 14 residues. The CDR3 sequence: CATSRDRGRDGYTF. CDR3 coding DNA: TGTGCCACCAGCAGAGACAGGGGGCGTGATGGCTACACCTTC.

V gene TRBV7-2 combines with J gene TRBJ1-2; 7 nucleotides agree with TRBD1. V shed 4 bases, J shed 0 bases, and the junction held 14 bases outside the gene matches. The V gene's germline CDR1 is SGHTA and CDR2 FQGNSA. The CDR3 runs 18 residues. CDR3 in DNA: TGTGCCAGCAGCTCACCACAGGGGTGGCCCGATCCTAACTATGGCTACACCTTC. It is translated as CASSSPQGWPDPNYGYTF.

The gene calls are TRBV15 and TRBJ2-7; no reliable D call. Trimming took 2 bases from V and 4 from J, leaving 6 bases between them. Looked up from germline, CDR1 is LNHNV and CDR2 is YYDKDF (reference sequence). This CDR3 comprises 12 residues. The CDR3 nucleotides are TGTGCCACCAGCAGATCAAGGTACGAGCAGTACTTC. Amino acid sequence: CATSRSRYEQYF.

The V and J genes are TRBV6-6 and TRBJ1-2; possibly TRBD1 for D (5 bases). Trimming pared 5 bases from V and 0 bases from J, leaving 10 bases between. CDR3 size: 14 residues. Germline CDR1 is MNHNY and CDR2 is SVGAGI (reference sequence). In DNA form, the CDR3 reads TGTGCCAGCAGTCACAGGCAAACTAACTATGGCTACACCTTC. The encoded protein is CASSHRQTNYGYTF.

This clonotype has a handful of counts. The rearrangement joins TRBV20-1 to TRBJ2-3; 8 bases fit TRBD1. This CDR3 comprises 16 residues. V dropped 4 bases and J dropped 6; count of bases not matched to a gene: 15. The V gene's germline CDR1 is DFQATT and CDR2 SNEGSKA (reference sequence). The CDR3 DNA reads TGCAGTGCTAACCCCGGGACAGGTTTACTTGGCGATACGCAGTATTTT. Residues: CSANPGTGLLGDTQYF.

The chain is built from TRBV7-9 and TRBJ2-4; D is unresolved. With the DNA end fitting TRBJ2-5 better, the J assignment may be wrong. The germline CDR1 and CDR2 sequences are SEHNR and FQNEAQ (reference sequence). This CDR3 contains 15 residues. The CDR3 DNA reads as TGTGCCAGCAGCCCCCCTGGGGTTAGCACAGAGACCCAGTACTTC. Protein sequence: CASSPPGVSTETQYF.

The chain combines TRBV20-1 with TRBJ2-5, with 10 positions matching TRBD1. The CDR3 extends over 13 amino acids. With 3 bases clipped from V and 5 bases from J, the junction kept 3 bases outside the gene matches. Germline V gene sequence: CDR1 DFQATT, CDR2 SNEGSKA (reference sequence). The CDR3 here is CSARVTGGETQYF. In DNA, the CDR3 is TGCAGTGCTAGGGTGACAGGGGGCGAGACCCAGTACTTC.

This chain links TRBV21-1 with TRBJ2-1. TRBV21-1 is assigned pseudogene status. The CDR3 totals 15 residues. The CDR3 reads CASSRQQISYNEQFF. In nucleotides, the CDR3 is TGTGCCAGCAGCCGGCAACAGATCTCCTACAATGAGCAGTTCTTC.

This clonotype was counted between two and nine times. This rearrangement joins TRBV10-3 to TRBJ2-5, with a possible D match to TRBD1 (5 bases). Deletions cut 10 bases from V and 1 base from J, with 16 bases between. Looked up from germline, CDR1 is ENHRY and CDR2 is SYGVKD. The CDR3 loop spans 14 amino acids. The CDR3 protein is CATRPVGAQETQYF. CDR3 coding DNA: TGTGCCACTCGGCCGGTTGGGGCCCAAGAGACCCAGTACTTC.

The rearrangement links TRBV5-1 to TRBJ2-7, with D hard to call. V was trimmed by 0 bases and J by 7 bases, leaving 20 bases between them. The germline V gene has CDR1 SGHRS and CDR2 YFSETQ. This CDR3 is 16 amino acids long. CDR3 DNA sequence: TGCGCCAGCAGCTTGGTCTGGGCGGAATACAACAATGAGCAGTACTTC. Translation gives CASSLVWAEYNNEQYF.

The chain recombines TRBV4-3 with TRBJ2-3; 11 bases fit TRBD1. V was pared by 3 bases and J by 3 bases, with 5 bases of the junction left unmatched. This CDR3 has 16 amino acids. Germline V gene sequence: CDR1 LGHNA, CDR2 YSLEER. CDR3 nucleotides: TGCGCCAGCAGCCAGTGGACAGGGGGCGGAACAGATACGCAGTATTTT. Translated, it gives CASSQWTGGGTDTQYF.

This clonotype was detected many times. V gene TRBV12-3 or TRBV12-4 combines with J gene TRBJ1-6; D remains ambiguous. The V end lost 4 bases, the J end lost 11 bases, and 9 bases lay between the germline ends. This CDR3 is built from 12 residues. DNA for the CDR3: TGTGCCAGCAGTTACACGAGGGCACCCCTCCACTTT. This gives the protein CASSYTRAPLHF.

This clonotype was recorded a few times. The genes are TRBV7-9 and TRBJ2-5, with D tentatively TRBD1 or TRBD2 (5 bases each). The CDR3 length is 14 residues. CDR1 and CDR2 from the germline V gene are SEHNR and FQNEAQ (reference sequence). The V end was cut by 1 base, the J end by 2 bases, with 8 bases between. This CDR3 reads CASSLVGVQETQYF. The CDR3 DNA reads TGTGCCAGCAGCTTAGTGGGGGTACAAGAGACCCAGTACTTC.

The chain uses TRBV7-2 and TRBJ1-1; D is unclear. The germline V gene has CDR1 SGHTA and CDR2 FQGNSA. This CDR3 is 15 amino acids long. V was pared by 1 base and J by 1 base, with 10 bases between. The CDR3 is CASSLEPNKNTEAFF. The CDR3 nucleotides read TGTGCCAGCAGCTTAGAACCGAATAAGAACACTGAAGCTTTCTTT. Drawing the rest from reference TRBV7-2 and TRBJ1-1, the complete variable domain is GAGVSQSPSNKVTEKGKDVELRCDPISGHTALYWYRQSLGQGLEFLIYFQGNSAPDKSGLPSDRFSAERTGGSVSTLTIQRTQQEDSAVYLCASSLEPNKNTEAFFGQGTRLTVV.

This chain links TRBV3-1 with TRBJ1-1; no firm D call. Trimming took 1 base from V and 4 from J, leaving 7 bases between them. CDR1 is LGHDT and CDR2 is YNNKEL in the germline V gene (reference sequence). This CDR3 has 13 amino acids. CDR3 nucleotide sequence: TGTGCCAGCAGCCAAGGGATATCCACTGAAGCTTTCTTT. It encodes CASSQGISTEAFF.

The V gene is TRBV7-2, the J gene TRBJ1-2; maybe TRBD1 (6 bases). V dropped 1 base and J dropped 3 bases, with 15 bases sitting between them. The CDR3 runs to 16 residues. Germline CDR1 and CDR2: SGHTA and FQGNSA. CDR3 bases: TGTGCCAGCAGCTTAGAGCGGAGGGGGGGGTACTATGGCTACACCTTC. This codes for CASSLERRGGYYGYTF.

V and J are TRBV28 and TRBJ2-7; unclear D gene. The V gene lost 8 bases and the J gene lost 2 bases, with 16 bases spanning the gap. In germline, CDR1 is MDHEN, CDR2 SYDVKM. The CDR3 consists of 14 residues. CDR3: CASQPVGEPYEQYF. The DNA of the CDR3 is TGTGCCAGCCAACCCGTTGGGGAACCCTACGAGCAGTACTTC.

This clonotype has a single count. The gene calls are TRBV6-2 or TRBV6-3 and TRBJ2-1; unclear D gene. There are 15 residues in the CDR3. V lost 2 bases and J lost 0, with 8 bases in between. CDR1 and CDR2 (germline): MNHEY, SVGEGT. The CDR3: CASSYLQPSYNEQFF. As DNA, the CDR3 is TGTGCCAGCAGTTACCTTCAGCCCTCCTACAATGAGCAGTTCTTC.

The V gene is TRBV12-3 or TRBV12-4, the J gene TRBJ2-5; the match to TRBD2 covers 9 bases. V shed 8 bases and J 2 bases; nucleotides not matched to a gene: 3. The CDR3 has 13 amino acids. CDR3 in amino acids: CASGGLAQETQYF. CDR3 bases: TGTGCCAGCGGGGGACTAGCTCAAGAGACCCAGTACTTC.

The V gene is TRBV5-1, the J gene TRBJ2-6; tentative D call: TRBD1 (6 bases). The CDR3 has 18 residues. Per germline, CDR1 SGHRS and CDR2 YFSETQ. V shed 1 base and J shed 4 bases, with 18 bases lying between them. The CDR3 sequence: CASSLRVQGRSGANVLTF. The CDR3 DNA follows: TGCGCCAGCAGCTTGAGAGTACAGGGAAGGAGCGGGGCCAACGTCCTGACTTTC.